The 11 T cell receptor beta chains given below trace back to one sample, sequenced in a study of radiation and T cells in renal cell carcinoma. Sequencing was performed with immunoSEQ multiplex PCR; in TCRdb, only in-frame clones are kept and a portion is missing. Among over 15,000 clones listed, more than 55% were seen once. Stated treatment: treatment-naive control, cytoreductive nephrectomy. The source material was tumor tissue, sampled from a patient whose treatment was nephrectomy without radiotherapy. Source of these receptors: a man aged 35-49 years with renal cell carcinoma.

The chain joins TRBV20-1 to TRBJ1-1, with D possibly TRBD1 on 5 matching bases. Germline values: CDR1 DFQATT, CDR2 SNEGSKA (reference sequence). Trimming removed 7 bases from V and 10 bases from J, with 16 bases in between. This CDR3 region has 11 residues. CDR3 region: CSVGEGLLAFF. CDR3 DNA sequence: TGCAGTGTGGGGGAGGGGCTCCTAGCTTTCTTT.

The V call is TRBV13, the J call TRBJ2-1; D is perhaps TRBD2 (5 bases). The CDR3 consists of 12 residues. CDR1 PRHDT and CDR2 FYEKMQ come from the germline V gene (reference sequence). V was shortened by 6 bases and J by 3 bases, with 6 bases between the two germline ends. CDR3 sequence reads: CASSRDYNEQFF. The CDR3 region has the DNA TGTGCCAGCAGTCGGGACTACAATGAGCAGTTCTTC.

The chain joins TRBV28 to TRBJ1-1, with TRBD1 matching 7 bases. With V trimmed by 6 bases and J by 7 bases, 11 bases remained unmatched. Germline V gene lookup returns CDR1 MDHEN and CDR2 SYDVKM. CDR3 length: 14 amino acids. The CDR3 sequence is CASRPPGGSNEAFF. DNA for the CDR3: TGTGCCAGCAGGCCCCCAGGGGGTTCGAATGAAGCTTTCTTT.

The chain employs TRBV14 and TRBJ1-3; D gene ambiguous. CDR1 is SGHDN, CDR2 FVKESK, per germline. The V end was cut by 3 bases, the J end by 4 bases, with 19 bases between. The CDR3 covers 17 residues. CDR3 sequence: CASSHPAEGKGGNTIYF. CDR3 DNA sequence: TGTGCCAGCAGCCACCCGGCGGAGGGCAAGGGAGGAAACACCATATATTTT.

The rearrangement links TRBV5-1 to TRBJ2-5, with D possibly TRBD1 on 6 matching bases. TRBJ2-7 matches the DNA end more closely, so the J call is doubtful. Germline CDR1 is SGHRS and CDR2 is YFSETQ. This CDR3 has 12 amino acids. The CDR3 here is CASTMDSYEQYF. Written as DNA, the CDR3 is TGCGCCAGCACCATGGACAGCTACGAGCAGTACTTC.

CDR3 in amino acids: CASSITDSSGANVLTF. In nucleotides, the CDR3 is TGTGCCAGTAGTATCACAGACAGCTCTGGGGCCAACGTCCTGACTTTC. The chain is built from TRBV19 and TRBJ2-6, with D perhaps matching TRBD1 (5 bases). The CDR3 sequence is 16 residues long. CDR1 LNHDA and CDR2 SQIVND come from the germline V gene (reference sequence). V lost 3 bases, J lost 0 bases, and 9 bases lay in between.

This clone is deemed medium-sized. This chain links TRBV27 with TRBJ2-7; 13 bases align to TRBD2. In germline, CDR1 is MNHEY, CDR2 SMNVEV (reference sequence). This CDR3 contains 15 residues. V lost 6 bases and J lost 6; bases outside the gene matches: 8. CDR3 DNA: TGTGCCAGCAGCAAACTAGCGGGGGGGCCGGGCGAGCAGTACTTC. Translation: CASSKLAGGPGEQYF.

This sequence joins TRBV5-6 and TRBJ2-3; 7 bases line up with TRBD2. Per the germline V gene, CDR1 is SGHDT and CDR2 is YYEEEE. CDR3 length: 16 amino acids. Trimming at V came to 1 base and at J to 0 bases, leaving 5 bases not matched to a gene. CDR3 protein: CASSLRSGASTDTQYF. For the CDR3, the DNA is TGTGCCAGCAGCTTGAGAAGCGGGGCTAGCACAGATACGCAGTATTTT.

The V and J genes are TRBV7-8 and TRBJ2-1; D ambiguous. V was pared by 4 bases and J by 2 bases, with 12 bases between. This CDR3 spans 15 amino acids. Germline loops: CDR1 SGHVS, CDR2 FQNEAQ. CDR3 loop: CASSSKWATYNEQFF. For the CDR3, the DNA is TGTGCCAGCAGCTCCAAATGGGCTACCTACAATGAGCAGTTCTTC.

The chain carries TRBV28 and TRBJ1-1; perhaps TRBD1 as D (6 bases). V shed 7 bases and J shed 1 base, with 16 bases lying between them. This CDR3 is 15 amino acids long. The V gene's germline CDR1 is MDHEN and CDR2 SYDVKM. The CDR3 protein is CASKVASRGNTEAFF. In nucleotides, the CDR3 is TGTGCCAGCAAAGTCGCGAGCAGGGGGAACACTGAAGCTTTCTTT.

This chain links TRBV5-6 with TRBJ1-6; D unclear. The CDR3 is 18 amino acids. The V end lost 4 bases, the J end lost 0 bases, and 17 bases lay between the germline ends. The V gene's germline CDR1 is SGHDT and CDR2 YYEEEE. The CDR3 DNA reads TGTGCCAGCAGCCTGGGTCGGCAGACAAGCTCCTATAATTCACCCCTCCACTTT. Protein sequence: CASSLGRQTSSYNSPLHF.